Below, one TCR beta chain is given with its context. The data originate from a study of T cell responses to AZD1222 COVID-19 vaccine. V was pared by 0 bases and J by 6 bases, with 5 bases of the junction left unmatched. Germline CDR1 is MNHEY and CDR2 is SVGAGI. The CDR3 is made up of 15 amino acids. Repertoires were generated with immunoSEQ multiplex PCR, while TCRdb's copy carries only in-frame clones and drops some. Here the sample spans tens of thousands of clones, 90% being singletons. This chain connects TRBV6-5 to TRBJ1-5; 7 positions agree with TRBD1. The starting material was peripheral blood, obtained on day 0 of AZD1222 vaccination. This clonotype was sampled from an adult in good health. The CDR3 DNA follows: TGTGCCAGCAGTTACTCAAGTAGGGACAGTCAGCCCCAGCATTTT. Translated: CASSYSSRDSQPQHF.